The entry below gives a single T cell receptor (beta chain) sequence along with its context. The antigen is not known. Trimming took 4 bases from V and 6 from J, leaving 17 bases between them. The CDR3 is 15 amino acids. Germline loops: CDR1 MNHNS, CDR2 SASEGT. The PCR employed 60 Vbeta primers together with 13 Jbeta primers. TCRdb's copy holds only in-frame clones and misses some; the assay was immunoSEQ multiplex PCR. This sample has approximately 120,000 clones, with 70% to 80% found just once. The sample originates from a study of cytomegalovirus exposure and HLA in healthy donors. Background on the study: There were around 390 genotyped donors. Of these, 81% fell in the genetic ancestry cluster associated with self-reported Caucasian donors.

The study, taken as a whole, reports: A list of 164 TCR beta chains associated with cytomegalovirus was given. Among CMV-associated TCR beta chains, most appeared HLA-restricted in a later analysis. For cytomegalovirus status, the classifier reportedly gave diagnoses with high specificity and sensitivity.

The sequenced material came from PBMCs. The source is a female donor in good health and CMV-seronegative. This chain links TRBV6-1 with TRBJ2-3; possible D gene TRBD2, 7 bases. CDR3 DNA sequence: TGTGCCAGCAGTGGGGACATCGGGGGGATTGATACGCAGTATTTT. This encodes CASSGDIGGIDTQYF.